Below, 14 T cell receptor beta chains from the same sample are listed, as sequenced in a study of shared clonotypes between healthy human individuals. TCRdb's table, derived via immunoSEQ multiplex PCR, lists solely in-frame clones and lacks some. The top ten hold less than 0.25% of the sample, which has 800,000 to 950,000 clones, 96% seen once. Positively selected for CCR7, the CD45RO-negative cells used as naive CD8 cells excluded terminally differentiated effector memory CD45RA+ cells. Sequencing used naive CD8+ T cells sorted from blood. These receptors all come from a man younger than 40 in good health.

The CDR3 region is CASSLEAFRRQGKWNEQFF. CDR3 nucleotides: TGTGCCAGCAGCTTAGAAGCGTTTAGGAGACAGGGTAAGTGGAATGAGCAGTTCTTC. V usage is TRBV11-2 and J usage is TRBJ2-1; 7 nucleotides line up with TRBD1. Germline CDR1 and CDR2: SGHAT and FQNNGV. The CDR3 has 19 residues. The trim removed 0 bases at V and 7 bases at J, leaving 18 bases unmatched.

In regard to this clone: At the DNA level, this CDR3 is encoded by other sequences in the same sample as well. This rearrangement joins TRBV19 to TRBJ1-1; 7 bases fit TRBD1. After removal of 6 bases from V and 0 bases from J, the junction contained 10 bases not matched to a gene. The CDR3 totals 16 residues. CDR1 and CDR2 from the germline V gene are LNHDA and SQIVND (reference sequence). In DNA, the CDR3 is TGTGCCAGTAGCCTATGGACAGGAGGTATGAACACTGAAGCTTTCTTT. As protein: CASSLWTGGMNTEAFF.

The chain has TRBV9 and TRBJ2-7, with 11 bases matching TRBD2. Trimming took 3 bases from V and 5 from J; bases not matched to a gene: 7. Germline values: CDR1 SGDLS, CDR2 YYNGEE. CDR3 length: 15 amino acids. DNA for the CDR3: TGTGCCAGCAGCGAGGAGGGACTAGCGGCCAACGAGCAGTACTTC. It is translated as CASSEEGLAANEQYF.

The J gene is TRBJ2-1, the V gene TRBV7-9, with D perhaps matching TRBD2 (5 bases). The CDR3 runs to 15 residues. Germline V CDR1 and CDR2: SEHNR, FQNEAQ (reference sequence). The V end lost 2 bases, the J end lost 7 bases, and 15 bases lay between the germline ends. The DNA of the CDR3 is TGTGCCAGCAGCTTAACCCGGGCAGGCGGGAATGAGCAGTTCTTC. It specifies CASSLTRAGGNEQFF.

The J gene is TRBJ2-5, the V gene TRBV13; 10 bases line up with TRBD1. The germline CDR1 and CDR2 sequences are PRHDT and FYEKMQ (reference sequence). Losses at the gene ends were 5 bases for V and 0 bases for J; bases not matched to a gene: 6. There are 16 residues in the CDR3. The CDR3: CASSHRDRGNQETQYF. The CDR3 DNA reads as TGTGCCAGCAGCCACCGGGACAGGGGAAACCAAGAGACCCAGTACTTC.

This chain uses TRBV15 with TRBJ1-1; tentatively, D is TRBD1 (5 bases). This CDR3 region has 16 residues. V shed 2 bases and J shed 2 bases, with 15 bases lying between them. The germline V gene has CDR1 LNHNV and CDR2 YYDKDF (reference sequence). The DNA of the CDR3 is TGTGCCACCAGCAGAAATCCGCTAGACAGAAACACTGAAGCTTTCTTT. It yields the protein CATSRNPLDRNTEAFF.

The gene calls are TRBV29-1 and TRBJ2-7, with 12 bases fitting TRBD2. V shed 4 bases, J shed 4 bases, and the junction held 5 bases outside the gene matches. This CDR3 is built from 14 residues. CDR1 SQVTM and CDR2 ANQGSEA come from the germline V gene. CDR3 sequence (DNA): TGCAGCGTTGCAGCTAGCGGGAGGGGTTACGAGCAGTACTTC. Translation: CSVAASGRGYEQYF.

The gene calls are TRBV13 and TRBJ2-7, with D perhaps matching TRBD1 (9 bases). This CDR3 contains 24 residues. Germline V gene lookup returns CDR1 PRHDT and CDR2 FYEKMQ (reference sequence). V lost 0 bases to trimming and J lost 2 bases, with 38 bases between them. The CDR3 is CASSLGRTRDRETLAGNLAYEQYF. CDR3 sequence (DNA): TGTGCCAGCAGCTTAGGCCGAACCCGGGACAGGGAAACTTTAGCGGGAAATCTGGCCTACGAGCAGTACTTC.

This rearrangement joins TRBV30 to TRBJ1-2; a weak D match, TRBD1 (5 bases). Germline lookup yields CDR1 GTSNPN and CDR2 SVGIG (reference sequence). The CDR3 has 14 residues. Trimming removed 0 bases at V and 4 bases at J, with 12 bases between. The CDR3, as DNA: TGTGCCTGGAGTGTAGGGGTGATTGGCTATGGCTACACCTTC. It encodes CAWSVGVIGYGYTF.

The chain carries TRBV18 and TRBJ2-7; tentatively, D is TRBD2 (5 bases). From germline, CDR1 is KGHSH and CDR2 LQKENI. This CDR3 has 14 amino acids. The V and J ends lost 2 bases and 2 bases respectively, with 10 bases between them. The DNA for the CDR3 is TGTGCCAGCTCACCAAGTGGGAGTCCCTACGAGCAGTACTTC. It translates to CASSPSGSPYEQYF.

This chain joins TRBV27 and TRBJ1-5; D not resolved. Germline CDR1 and CDR2: MNHEY and SMNVEV (reference sequence). With 0 bases removed from V and 0 bases from J, the gap between germline ends came to 12 bases. The CDR3 has 17 amino acids. The CDR3 DNA sequence: TGTGCCAGCAGTTTATCCCCCACAGCGTATAGCAATCAGCCCCAGCATTTT. Amino acids: CASSLSPTAYSNQPQHF.

The V gene is TRBV9, the J gene TRBJ2-1; 8 nucleotides align to TRBD2. In germline, CDR1 is SGDLS, CDR2 YYNGEE. This CDR3 is 15 amino acids long. V lost 0 bases to trimming and J lost 6 bases; unmatched junction nucleotides: 5. In nucleotides, the CDR3 is TGTGCCAGCAGCGTAGGTCTAGCGGGCACCAATGAGCAGTTCTTC. Residues: CASSVGLAGTNEQFF.

The rearrangement joins TRBV29-1 to TRBJ2-7, with 7 bases fitting TRBD2. Germline CDR1 is SQVTM and CDR2 is ANQGSEA. This CDR3 has 13 amino acids. The V segment lost 4 bases and the J segment 4 bases; nucleotides outside the gene matches: 7. CDR3 nucleotide sequence: TGCAGCGTTGTGGGCGGGAGAGGGTACGAGCAGTACTTC. Protein sequence: CSVVGGRGYEQYF.

The rearrangement uses TRBV6-5 and TRBJ2-2; D is undetermined. Germline CDR1 MNHEY, CDR2 SVGAGI. The CDR3 is 15 amino acids. V dropped 1 base and J dropped 0 bases, with 6 bases sitting between them. The CDR3 DNA sequence: TGTGCCAGCAGTTACTACCCGGCGAACACCGGGGAGCTGTTTTTT. It yields the protein CASSYYPANTGELFF.